This section outlines one T cell receptor (beta chain) sequence together with its context. This record belongs to a study of blood T cell repertoires in COVID-19. Study information: Samples came from the United States, Italy and Spain, spanning acute and convalescent COVID-19. The cDNA or gDNA used as material had been derived from T cells, B-cell-depleted T cells, or PBMCs.

With 5 bases removed from V and 2 bases from J, the gap between germline ends came to 9 bases. Germline V gene data show CDR1 as PRHDT and CDR2 as FYEKMQ (reference sequence). The CDR3 length is 13 residues. Some clones are missing from TCRdb's copy, which holds only in-frame ones; the method was immunoSEQ multiplex PCR. The repertoire holds approximately 110,000 clones, with more than 75% as singletons. V gene TRBV13 combines with J gene TRBJ2-5; D not certain. This sequence originates from a man aged 35-49 years with acute or convalescent COVID-19. The sample comprised peripheral blood. Here the CDR3 reads CASSPPGQETQYF. The DNA for the CDR3 is TGTGCCAGCAGCCCACCAGGACAAGAGACCCAGTACTTC. The full variable domain, with the rest looked up from reference TRBV13 and TRBJ2-5, is AAGVIQSPRHLIKEKRETATLKCYPIPRHDTVYWYQQGPGQDPQFLISFYEKMQSDKGSIPDRFSAQQFSDYHSELNMSSLELGDSALYFCASSPPGQETQYFGPGTRLLVL.